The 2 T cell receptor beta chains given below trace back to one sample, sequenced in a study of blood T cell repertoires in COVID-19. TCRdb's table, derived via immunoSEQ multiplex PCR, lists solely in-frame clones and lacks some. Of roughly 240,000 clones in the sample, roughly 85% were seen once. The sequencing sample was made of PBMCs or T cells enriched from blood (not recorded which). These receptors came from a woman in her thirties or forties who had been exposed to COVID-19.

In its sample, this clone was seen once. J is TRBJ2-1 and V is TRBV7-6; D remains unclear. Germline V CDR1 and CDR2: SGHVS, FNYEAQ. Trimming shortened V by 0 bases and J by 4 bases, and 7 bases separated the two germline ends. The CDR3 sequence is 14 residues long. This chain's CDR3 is CASSLAGVYNEQFF. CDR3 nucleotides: TGTGCCAGCAGCTTAGCAGGAGTATACAATGAGCAGTTCTTC.

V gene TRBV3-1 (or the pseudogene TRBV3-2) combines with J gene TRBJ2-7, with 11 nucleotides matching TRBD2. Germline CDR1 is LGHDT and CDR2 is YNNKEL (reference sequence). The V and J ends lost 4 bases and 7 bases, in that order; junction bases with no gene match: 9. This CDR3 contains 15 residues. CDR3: CASSRSGGASLEQYF. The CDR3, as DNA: TGTGCCAGCAGCCGTAGCGGGGGGGCCTCGTTGGAGCAGTACTTC.